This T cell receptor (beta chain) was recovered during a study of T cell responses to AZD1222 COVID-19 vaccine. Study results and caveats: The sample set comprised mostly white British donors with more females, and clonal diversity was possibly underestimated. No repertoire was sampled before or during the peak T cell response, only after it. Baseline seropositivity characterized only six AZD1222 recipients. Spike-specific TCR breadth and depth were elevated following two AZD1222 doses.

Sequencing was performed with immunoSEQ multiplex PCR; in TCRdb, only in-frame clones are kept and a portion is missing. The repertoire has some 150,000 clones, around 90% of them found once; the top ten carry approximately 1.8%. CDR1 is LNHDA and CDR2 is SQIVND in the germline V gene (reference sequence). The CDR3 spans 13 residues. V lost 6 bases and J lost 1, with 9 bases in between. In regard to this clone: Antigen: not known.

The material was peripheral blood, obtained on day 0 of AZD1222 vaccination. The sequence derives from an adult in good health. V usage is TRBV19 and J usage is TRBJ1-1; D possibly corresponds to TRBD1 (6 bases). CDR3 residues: CASSPGQNTEAFF. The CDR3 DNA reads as TGTGCCAGTAGCCCGGGACAGAACACTGAAGCTTTCTTT.